A selection of T cell receptor beta chains follows, all from one sample in a study of cytomegalovirus exposure and HLA in healthy donors. Produced via immunoSEQ multiplex PCR; TCRdb's table is partial and in-frame only. The repertoire holds fewer than 250,000 clones, 87% seen once, with about 3% in the top ten. Sequences were obtained from PBMCs. The receptors here all came from a man between 18 and 35 years old in good health and CMV-seronegative. The CDR3 runs from the conserved cysteine through the conserved F or W.

v_gene,j_gene,CDR3aa
TRBV19,TRBJ1-5,CASSIDTGRQPQHF
TRBV28,TRBJ2-1,CASSLGTGGFNEQFF
TRBV27,TRBJ2-7,CASSLTSGDFYEQYF
TRBV7-2,TRBJ1-2,CASRTNSLRLDGYTF
TRBV15,TRBJ1-5,CATSRDVEQPQHF
TRBV9,TRBJ2-7,CASSRTKALIPYEQYF
TRBV5-1,TRBJ2-7,CASNPTGYSYEQYF
TRBV27,TRBJ2-7,CASSRHPGDSITLYEQYF
TRBV6-1,TRBJ2-3,CASSVMAATDTQYF
TRBV10-3,TRBJ1-5,CATSRASSSNQPQHF
TRBV7-3,TRBJ2-7,CASSLFGGTTYEQYF
TRBV11-3,TRBJ2-1,CASSSTGSYNEQFF
TRBV7-9,TRBJ2-6,CASSLALYRTSGANVLTF
TRBV18,TRBJ2-2,CASSVGTQGTGELFF
TRBV7-2,TRBJ1-1,CASSLESGWTEAFF
TRBV19,TRBJ2-3,CASSIVTGSTDTQYF
TRBV5-1,TRBJ2-1,CASSFLRGYNEQFF
TRBV13,TRBJ2-7,CASSQLTSRGSSYEQYF